This T cell receptor (beta chain) was observed in a study of Graves' ophthalmopathy and Graves' hyperthyroidism. Whole-study results and caveats: At 70.59% sensitivity and 72.22% specificity, the model predicted progression of the ophthalmopathy. Cross-validated, the 13-signature model showed 87.88%/81.08% sensitivity/specificity, and 80%/75% in the test set. Blood also contained most of the expanded thyroid clonotypes above 0.001 frequency.

This CDR3 region has 18 residues. CDR1 is SGHRS, CDR2 YFSETQ, per germline. V lost 0 bases and J lost 6, with 21 bases in between. This clonotype occurred many times. Its antigen is as yet unknown. The hyperthyroidism patients had a new diagnosis of under 2 months' duration and were aged 18 to 65. The study amplified TCR beta CDR3 regions using RNA transcripts. The first-round RT-PCR employed HTBI primers together with the Qiagen OneStep RT-PCR kit. A multiplex PCR was then performed as the second round. TCRdb re-derived calls from the multiplex PCR reads in MiXCR, one entry per CDR3 protein. Seen here are hundreds of thousands of distinct CDR3 sequences, 15% observed once, and the top ten hold approximately 7%.

V and J are TRBV5-1 and TRBJ2-2; perhaps TRBD2 as D (5 bases). The TCR comes from a woman aged 18-29 years with stable Graves' hyperthyroidism. The sample was peripheral blood. The CDR3 nucleotides read TGCGCCAGCAGCTTGGCTGACTATACGAGCTTAGGGCCCGGGGAGCTGTTTTTT. Protein product: CASSLADYTSLGPGELFF. Drawing the rest from reference TRBV5-1 and TRBJ2-2, the complete variable domain is KAGVTQTPRYLIKTRGQQVTLSCSPISGHRSVSWYQQTPGQGLQFLFEYFSETQRNKGNFPGRFSGRQFSNSRSEMNVSTLELGDSALYLCASSLADYTSLGPGELFFGEGSRLTVL.